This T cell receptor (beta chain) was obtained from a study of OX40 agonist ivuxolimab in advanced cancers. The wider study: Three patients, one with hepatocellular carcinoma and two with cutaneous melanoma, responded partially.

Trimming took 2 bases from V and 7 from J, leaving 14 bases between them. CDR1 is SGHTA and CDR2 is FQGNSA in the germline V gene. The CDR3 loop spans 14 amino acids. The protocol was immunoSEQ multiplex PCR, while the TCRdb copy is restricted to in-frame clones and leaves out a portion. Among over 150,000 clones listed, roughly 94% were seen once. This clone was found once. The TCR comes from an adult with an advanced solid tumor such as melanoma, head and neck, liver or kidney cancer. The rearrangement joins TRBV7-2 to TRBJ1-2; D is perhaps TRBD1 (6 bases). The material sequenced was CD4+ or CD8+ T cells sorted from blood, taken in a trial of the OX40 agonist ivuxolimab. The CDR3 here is CASSLINVRGGYTF. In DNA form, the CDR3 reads TGTGCCAGCAGCTTAATTAACGTCAGGGGTGGCTACACCTTC.